The rows below give T cell receptor beta chains drawn from one sample of a study of T cell responses to AZD1222 COVID-19 vaccine. Sequencing used immunoSEQ multiplex PCR; TCRdb keeps in-frame clones, though not all of them. The top ten clones hold approximately 3% of a sample with roughly 140,000 clones, 85% to 95% of them seen once. Sequencing was performed on peripheral blood, taken on day 0 of MenACWY control vaccination. These TCRs come from an adult in good health. The CDR3 runs from the conserved cysteine through the conserved F or W. A D gene is named only where the DNA matches it firmly. The listing skips clone size in some rows; elsewhere it reads once, few, many or a size class.

V gene,J gene,D gene,clone size,CDR3 DNA,CDR3 protein
TRBV6-5,TRBJ1-2,.,once,TGTGCCAGCTGGGCAGCAGGGGAAGGCTACACCTTC,CASWAAGEGYTF
TRBV5-6,TRBJ1-5,.,.,TGTGCCAGCAGCTTGGGTTCCAATCAGCCCCAGCATTTT,CASSLGSNQPQHF
TRBV6-6,TRBJ2-6,.,.,TGTGCCAGCAGTTACTCGGGGGGGCCTGGGGCCAACGTCCTGACTTTC,CASSYSGGPGANVLTF
TRBV20-1,TRBJ2-1,TRBD2,.,TGCAGTGCTAGTCCCATAACTAGCGGGAGTACGAATGAGCAGTTCTTC,CSASPITSGSTNEQFF
TRBV5-1,TRBJ1-2,.,.,TGCGCCAGCAGCTTCGGGGAACGGAACTATGGCTACACCTTC,CASSFGERNYGYTF
TRBV19,TRBJ2-2,.,once,TGTGCCAGTAGTAATGGAGGGAACACCGGGGAGCTGTTTTTT,CASSNGGNTGELFF
TRBV7-9,TRBJ1-1,.,.,TGTGCCAGCAGCTTAGCCACAGACGGGAGAACTGAAGCTTTCTTT,CASSLATDGRTEAFF
TRBV19,TRBJ1-2,.,.,TGTGCCAGTAGTATAGACGATCGGGGAAACTATGGCTACACCTTC,CASSIDDRGNYGYTF
TRBV11-2,TRBJ1-1,.,.,TGTGCCAGCAGCTTATCATACTCGGTTGGGGGCACTGAAGCTTTCTTT,CASSLSYSVGGTEAFF
TRBV14,TRBJ1-1,.,.,TGTGCCAGCAGCCAAGAAGCCCGGGGCACTGAAGCTTTCTTT,CASSQEARGTEAFF
TRBV15,TRBJ1-1,.,.,TGTGCCACCAGCAGAGATGGGGGATACGGTTTCTTT,CATSRDGGYGFF
TRBV2,TRBJ1-2,.,.,TGTGCCAGCAGTGGGACTGTTGGCTACACCTTC,CASSGTVGYTF
TRBV3-1/TRBV3-2,TRBJ1-5,.,.,TGTGCCAGCAGCCAAGATCAAGTTAATCAGCCCCAGCATTTT,CASSQDQVNQPQHF
TRBV18,TRBJ2-7,.,.,TGTGCCAGCTCACCACCTTCCTACGAGCAGTACTTC,CASSPPSYEQYF
TRBV29-1,TRBJ2-3,.,.,TGCAGCGTTAACGGGGACCTCGGGGGGCCTGGACTGAGCACAGATACGCAGTATTTT,CSVNGDLGGPGLSTDTQYF
TRBV6-5,TRBJ1-4,.,.,TGTGCCAGCAGTCGCCCGGGGGAAGAAAAACTGTTTTTT,CASSRPGEEKLFF
TRBV16,TRBJ1-2,TRBD1,.,TGTGCCAGCAGCCTAGGGACAGTCGGGGATGGCTACACCTTC,CASSLGTVGDGYTF
TRBV24-1,TRBJ1-2,TRBD1,.,TGTGCCACCAGTGGGGGACAGTCCCTTGATGGCTACACCTTC,CATSGGQSLDGYTF
TRBV2,TRBJ1-2,.,.,TGTGCCAGCAGTGAAGCATGGGGAAGCTACACCTTC,CASSEAWGSYTF
TRBV6-5,TRBJ1-4,.,.,TGTGCCAGCAGCGGAGTCGCAACTAATGAAAAACTGTTTTTT,CASSGVATNEKLFF
TRBV30,TRBJ1-2,TRBD1,once,TGTGCCACCAGGACAGGGGTAGGATACACCTTC,CATRTGVGYTF
TRBV13,TRBJ2-7,.,.,TGTGCCAGCAGCTTAATCGGTTTAAGGGACGCCTCCTACGAGCAGTACTTC,CASSLIGLRDASYEQYF
TRBV4-1,TRBJ1-1,TRBD1,.,TGCGCCAGCAGCCAAGGGACAGGGGGCACGAACACTGAAGCTTTCTTT,CASSQGTGGTNTEAFF
TRBV5-1,TRBJ1-1,.,.,TGCGCCAGCAGCCTGCAAGCGATGAACACTGAAGCTTTCTTT,CASSLQAMNTEAFF
TRBV15,TRBJ2-3,TRBD2,.,TGTGCCACCAGCAGACAGAAGTTGACTAGCGGCAAAGGGGATACGCAGTATTTT,CATSRQKLTSGKGDTQYF